This passage covers 4 T cell receptor beta chains from one sample sequenced in a study of tumor and adjacent non-tumor tissue in lung cancer. This sample's RNA came from whole unsorted tissue. The normal lung tissue was taken more than 3 cm from the tumor edge. The library came from three nested PCR rounds adapted from ARM-PCR protocols. MiXCR, run by TCRdb on the multiplex PCR reads, gives a single entry per CDR3 protein. This sample has about 67,000 distinct CDR3 sequences, with under 80% found just once. The specimen sequenced was distant non-tumor lung tissue. These receptors came from a man aged 60-69 years with non-small cell lung cancer.

The genes are TRBV4-1 and TRBJ1-1; D gene unclear. The CDR3 spans 14 residues. Trimming removed 10 bases at V and 4 bases at J, with 19 bases between. Germline V gives CDR1 MGHRA, CDR2 YSYEKL. The CDR3 sequence is CATSTRDGSTEAFF. DNA for the CDR3: TGCGCCACTTCGACACGTGATGGTAGCACTGAAGCTTTCTTT.

This clonotype has only one observation. V is TRBV10-2 and J is TRBJ2-1, with a weak D call TRBD2 (6 bases). Trimming pared 4 bases from V and 16 bases from J, leaving 17 bases between. The germline gives CDR1 WSHSY, CDR2 SAAADI. The CDR3 sequence is 12 residues long. CDR3 DNA sequence: TGCGCCAGCAGTGGTAGCGGCAATGAACATTTCTTC. Protein product: CASSGSGNEHFF.

The chain links TRBV11-1 to TRBJ2-6, with 8 bases that match TRBD1. The CDR3 spans 17 residues. Per germline, CDR1 SGHAT and CDR2 FQDESV (reference sequence). V gave up 10 bases and J gave up 18 bases; unmatched junction bases: 29. CDR3 bases: TGTGCCATCAGTCGGACAGGGAGGCCTTCTGGGGCCAACGTCTCGACTTTC. Translation gives CAISRTGRPSGANVSTF.

This clonotype was found a few times. CDR3 protein: CAGTLAGGTGELFF. DNA for the CDR3: TGTGCCGGCACCCTAGCAGGAGGAACCGGGGAGCTGTTTTTT. The chain employs TRBV12-3 or TRBV12-4 and TRBJ2-2; D may be TRBD2 (5 bases). V gave up 11 bases and J gave up 5 bases, with 18 bases separating them. The length of the CDR3 is 14 residues.